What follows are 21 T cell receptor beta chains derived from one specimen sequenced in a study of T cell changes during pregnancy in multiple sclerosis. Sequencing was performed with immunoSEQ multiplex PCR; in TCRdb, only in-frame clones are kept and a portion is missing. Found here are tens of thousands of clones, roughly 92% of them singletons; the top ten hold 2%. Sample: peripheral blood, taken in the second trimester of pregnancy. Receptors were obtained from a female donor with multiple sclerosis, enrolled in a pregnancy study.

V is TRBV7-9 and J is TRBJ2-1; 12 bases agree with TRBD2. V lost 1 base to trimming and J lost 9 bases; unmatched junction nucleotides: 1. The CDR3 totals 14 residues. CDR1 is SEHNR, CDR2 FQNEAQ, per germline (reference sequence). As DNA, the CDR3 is TGTGCCAGCAGCTTAGTACTAGCGGGAGGTGAGCAGTTCTTC. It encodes CASSLVLAGGEQFF. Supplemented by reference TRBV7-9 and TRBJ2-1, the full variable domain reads DTGVSQNPRHKITKRGQNVTFRCDPISEHNRLYWYRQTLGQGPEFLTYFQNEAQLEKSRLLSDRFSAERPKGSFSTLEIQRTEQGDSAMYLCASSLVLAGGEQFFGPGTRLTVL.

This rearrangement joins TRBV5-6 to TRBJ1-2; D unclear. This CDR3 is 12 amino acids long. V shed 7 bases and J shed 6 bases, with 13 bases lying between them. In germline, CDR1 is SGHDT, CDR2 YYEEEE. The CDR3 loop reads CASGREGNGYTF. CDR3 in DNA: TGTGCCAGCGGACGCGAGGGAAATGGCTACACCTTC. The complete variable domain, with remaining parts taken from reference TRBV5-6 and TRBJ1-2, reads DAGVTQSPTHLIKTRGQQVTLRCSPKSGHDTVSWYQQALGQGPQFIFQYYEEEERQRGNFPDRFSGHQFPNYSSELNVNALLLGDSALYLCASGREGNGYTFGSGTRLTVV.

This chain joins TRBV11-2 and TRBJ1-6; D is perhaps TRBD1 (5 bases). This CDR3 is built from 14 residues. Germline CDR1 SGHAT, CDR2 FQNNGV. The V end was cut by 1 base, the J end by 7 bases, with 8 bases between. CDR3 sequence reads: CASSLGEGNSPLHF. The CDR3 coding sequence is TGTGCCAGCAGCTTAGGGGAGGGGAATTCACCCCTCCACTTT.

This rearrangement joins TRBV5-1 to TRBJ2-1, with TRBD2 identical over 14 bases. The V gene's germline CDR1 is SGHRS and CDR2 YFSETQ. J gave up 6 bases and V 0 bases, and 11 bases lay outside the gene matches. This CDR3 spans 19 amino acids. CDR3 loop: CASSLGRLAGGTRINEQFF. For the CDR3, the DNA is TGCGCCAGCAGCTTGGGGCGACTAGCGGGGGGGACTAGGATCAATGAGCAGTTCTTC.

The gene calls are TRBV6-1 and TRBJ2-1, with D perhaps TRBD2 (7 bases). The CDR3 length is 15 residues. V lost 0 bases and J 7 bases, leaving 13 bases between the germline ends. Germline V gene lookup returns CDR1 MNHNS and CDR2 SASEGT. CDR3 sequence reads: CASSEALRGGNEQFF. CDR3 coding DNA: TGTGCCAGCAGTGAAGCGCTCAGGGGAGGGAATGAGCAGTTCTTC.

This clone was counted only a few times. The CDR3 loop reads CASSPRGLAGGNEQFF. The DNA for the CDR3 is TGTGCCAGCAGCCCACGTGGGCTAGCGGGAGGTAATGAGCAGTTCTTC. The rearrangement links TRBV7-9 to TRBJ2-1; 11 bases fit TRBD2. Germline-derived CDR1 and CDR2 are SEHNR and FQNEAQ (reference sequence). The CDR3 is 16 amino acids. J lost 7 bases, V lost 5 bases, and 10 bases had no gene match.

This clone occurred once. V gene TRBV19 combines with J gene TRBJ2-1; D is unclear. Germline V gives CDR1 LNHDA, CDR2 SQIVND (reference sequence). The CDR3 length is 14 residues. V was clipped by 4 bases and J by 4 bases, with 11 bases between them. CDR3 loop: CASSSRSKYNEQFF. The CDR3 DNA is TGTGCCAGTAGTAGTCGTAGTAAATACAATGAGCAGTTCTTC.

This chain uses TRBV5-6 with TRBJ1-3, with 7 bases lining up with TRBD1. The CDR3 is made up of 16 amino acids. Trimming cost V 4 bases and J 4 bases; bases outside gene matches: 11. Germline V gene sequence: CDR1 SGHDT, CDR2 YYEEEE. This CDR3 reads CASSSMTGWSGNTIYF. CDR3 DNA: TGTGCCAGCAGCAGTATGACAGGGTGGTCGGGAAACACCATATATTTT.

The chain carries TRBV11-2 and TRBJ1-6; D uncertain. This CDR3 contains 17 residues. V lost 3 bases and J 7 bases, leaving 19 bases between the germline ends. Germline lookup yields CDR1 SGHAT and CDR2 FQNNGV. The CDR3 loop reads CASSFFSLVGMNSPLHF. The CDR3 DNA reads TGTGCCAGCAGCTTTTTCTCTCTGGTCGGTATGAATTCACCCCTCCACTTT.

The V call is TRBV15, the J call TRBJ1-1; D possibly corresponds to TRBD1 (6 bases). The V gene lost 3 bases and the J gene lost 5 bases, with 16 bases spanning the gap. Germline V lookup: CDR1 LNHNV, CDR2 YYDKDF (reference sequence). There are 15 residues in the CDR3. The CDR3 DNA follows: TGTGCCACCAGCAGTGCCGAACAGGGTTGGACTGAAGCTTTCTTT. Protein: CATSSAEQGWTEAFF.

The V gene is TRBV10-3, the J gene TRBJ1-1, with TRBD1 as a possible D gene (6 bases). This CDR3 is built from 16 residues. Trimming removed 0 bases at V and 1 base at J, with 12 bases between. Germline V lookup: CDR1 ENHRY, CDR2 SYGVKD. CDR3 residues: CAISESGGHTNTEAFF. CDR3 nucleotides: TGTGCCATCAGTGAGTCGGGGGGGCACACGAACACTGAAGCTTTCTTT.

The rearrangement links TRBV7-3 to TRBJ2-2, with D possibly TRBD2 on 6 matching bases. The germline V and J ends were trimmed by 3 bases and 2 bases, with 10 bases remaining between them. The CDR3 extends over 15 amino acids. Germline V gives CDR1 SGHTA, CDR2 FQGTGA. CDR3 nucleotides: TGTGCCAGCAGCTTTAGCGGCCTCAACACCGGGGAGCTGTTTTTT. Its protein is CASSFSGLNTGELFF.

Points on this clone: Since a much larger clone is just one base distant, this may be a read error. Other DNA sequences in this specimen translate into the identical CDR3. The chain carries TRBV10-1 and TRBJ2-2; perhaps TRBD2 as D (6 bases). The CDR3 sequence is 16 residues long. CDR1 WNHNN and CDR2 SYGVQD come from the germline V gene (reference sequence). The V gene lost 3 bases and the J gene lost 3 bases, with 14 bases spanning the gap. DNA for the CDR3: TGCGCCAGCAGTGATTGGGCGGGGCGGGACACCGGGGAGCTGTTTTTT. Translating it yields CASSDWAGRDTGELFF.

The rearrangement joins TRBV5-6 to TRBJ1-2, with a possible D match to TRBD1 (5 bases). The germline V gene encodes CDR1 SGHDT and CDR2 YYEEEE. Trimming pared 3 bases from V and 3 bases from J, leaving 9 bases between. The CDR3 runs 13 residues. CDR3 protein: CASSYPGYYGYTF. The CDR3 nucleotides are TGTGCCAGCAGCTACCCAGGGTACTATGGCTACACCTTC.

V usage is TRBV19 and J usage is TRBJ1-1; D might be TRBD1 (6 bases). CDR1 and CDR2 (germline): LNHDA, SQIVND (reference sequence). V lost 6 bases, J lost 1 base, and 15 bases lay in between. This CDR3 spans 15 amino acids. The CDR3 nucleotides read TGTGCCAGTAGGAATTCAGGGGTAAAGAACACTGAAGCTTTCTTT. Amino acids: CASRNSGVKNTEAFF.

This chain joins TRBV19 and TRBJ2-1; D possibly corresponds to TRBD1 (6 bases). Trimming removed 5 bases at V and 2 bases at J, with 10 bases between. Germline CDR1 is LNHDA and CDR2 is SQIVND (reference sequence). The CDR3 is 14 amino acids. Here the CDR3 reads CASSRTGTYNEQFF. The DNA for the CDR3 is TGTGCCAGTAGTCGCACAGGGACCTACAATGAGCAGTTCTTC. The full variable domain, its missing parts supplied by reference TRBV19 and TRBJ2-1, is DGGITQSPKYLFRKEGQNVTLSCEQNLNHDAMYWYRQDPGQGLRLIYYSQIVNDFQKGDIAEGYSVSREKKESFPLTVTSAQKNPTAFYLCASSRTGTYNEQFFGPGTRLTVL.

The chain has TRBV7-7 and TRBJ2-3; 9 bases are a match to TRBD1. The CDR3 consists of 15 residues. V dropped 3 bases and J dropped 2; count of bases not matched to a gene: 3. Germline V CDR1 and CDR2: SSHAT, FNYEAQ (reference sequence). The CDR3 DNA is TGTGCCAGCAGCTTGGGACAGGGACCCACAGATACGCAGTATTTT. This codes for CASSLGQGPTDTQYF.

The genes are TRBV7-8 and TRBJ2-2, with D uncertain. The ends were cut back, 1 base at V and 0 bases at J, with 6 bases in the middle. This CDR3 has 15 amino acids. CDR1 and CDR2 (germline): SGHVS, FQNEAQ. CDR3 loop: CASSLGQANTGELFF. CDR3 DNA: TGTGCCAGCAGCTTAGGGCAGGCGAACACCGGGGAGCTGTTTTTT.

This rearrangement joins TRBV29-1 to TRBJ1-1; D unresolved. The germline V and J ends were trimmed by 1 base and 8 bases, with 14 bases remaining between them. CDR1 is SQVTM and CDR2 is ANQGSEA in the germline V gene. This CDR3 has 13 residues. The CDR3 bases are TGCAGCGTTGAAGTCAGAGGTGTTATGGAAGCTTTCTTT. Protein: CSVEVRGVMEAFF.

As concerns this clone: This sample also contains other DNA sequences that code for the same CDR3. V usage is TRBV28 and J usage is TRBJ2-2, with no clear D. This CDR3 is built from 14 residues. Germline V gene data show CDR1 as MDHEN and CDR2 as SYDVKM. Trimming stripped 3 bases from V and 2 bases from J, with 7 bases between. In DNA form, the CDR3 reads TGTGCCAGCAGTTTGAGCATCAACACCGGGGAGCTGTTTTTT. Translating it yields CASSLSINTGELFF.

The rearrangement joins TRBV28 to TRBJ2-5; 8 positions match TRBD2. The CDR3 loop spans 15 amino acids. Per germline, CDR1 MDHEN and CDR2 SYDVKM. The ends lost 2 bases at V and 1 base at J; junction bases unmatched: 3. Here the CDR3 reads CASSLELAVQETQYF. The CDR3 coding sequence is TGTGCCAGCAGTTTAGAACTAGCGGTCCAAGAGACCCAGTACTTC.